The sequence of this TCR beta chain was determined in a study of shared clonotypes between healthy human individuals. In the original workflow: Junction-only immunoSEQ data arrived without quality scores, meaning filtering differed. TCRdb keeps only in-frame clones here, not all; method: immunoSEQ multiplex PCR. V and J calls and clone size are as listed in that table; D and trimming were resolved from the DNA. The sample lists roughly 1,600,000 clones; approximately 98.5% were seen once. Study findings and constraints: For naive CD4 cells, roughly 5% of clonotypes were shared across a few donors.

A remark on this clone: The antigen is unknown.

The CDR3 extends over 14 amino acids. Trimming shortened V by 5 bases and J by 5 bases, and 15 bases separated the two germline ends. Per germline, CDR1 MNHEY and CDR2 SMNVEV (reference sequence). Donors were healthy HIV-negative adults without recent acute infections or vaccinations. The chain carries TRBV27 and TRBJ2-5, with TRBD1 as a possible D gene (5 bases). The sequence was obtained from a man aged 25-45 years in good health. Sequences were obtained from naive CD4+ T cells sorted from blood. The subset is: CD45RA+ positively selected. CDR3 residues: CASSRRVWGETQYF. CDR3 in DNA: TGTGCCAGCAGTCGCAGGGTCTGGGGCGAGACCCAGTACTTC.